The rows below give T cell receptor beta chains drawn from one sample of a study of T cell responses to AZD1222 COVID-19 vaccine. Assay: immunoSEQ multiplex PCR; the TCRdb copy retains only in-frame clones and omits some. The table records roughly 110,000 clones, roughly 90% of them present only once. The starting material was peripheral blood, obtained on day 0 of AZD1222 vaccination. The receptor set was obtained from an adult in good health. The CDR3 runs from the conserved cysteine through the conserved F or W. The D gene is left open where the match is weak. Clone size is not always given. Where it is, it says once, few, many or a class for expanded clones.

j_gene: TRBJ2-6; d_gene: TRBD1; abundance: -; v_gene: TRBV11-2; CDR3nt: TGTGCCAGCAGCGGACAGGGAATGGTCACTGGGGCCAACGTCCTGACTTTC; CDR3aa: CASSGQGMVTGANVLTF
j_gene: TRBJ2-1; d_gene: TRBD2; abundance: once; v_gene: TRBV29-1; CDR3nt: TGCAGCGTTGACTGGGCGGGAGGGGAGTTTGAGCAGTTCTTC; CDR3aa: CSVDWAGGEFEQFF
j_gene: TRBJ1-2; d_gene: -; abundance: -; v_gene: TRBV28; CDR3nt: TGTGCCAGCAGATCAATCGGGGACGGTAACTATGGCTACACCTTC; CDR3aa: CASRSIGDGNYGYTF
j_gene: TRBJ2-1; d_gene: -; abundance: once; v_gene: TRBV14; CDR3nt: TGTGCCAGCAGCCAAGTTGAGTTCTCCTTCGCGGAGCAGTTCTTC; CDR3aa: CASSQVEFSFAEQFF
j_gene: TRBJ2-3; d_gene: -; abundance: -; v_gene: TRBV5-1; CDR3nt: TGCGCCAGCAGCGACCCAGATACGCAGTATTTT; CDR3aa: CASSDPDTQYF
j_gene: TRBJ2-6; d_gene: -; abundance: once; v_gene: TRBV27; CDR3nt: TGTGCCAGCGCCGTATTTCTGGGTGCTGGGGCCAACGTCCTGACTTTC; CDR3aa: CASAVFLGAGANVLTF
j_gene: TRBJ1-1; d_gene: TRBD1; abundance: -; v_gene: TRBV28; CDR3nt: TGTGCCAGCAGTTTAAGAGGGACAGGGAACACTGAAGCTTTCTTT; CDR3aa: CASSLRGTGNTEAFF
j_gene: TRBJ2-3; d_gene: -; abundance: few; v_gene: TRBV5-8; CDR3nt: TGTGCCAGCAGCCCAACAGGGACAGATACGCAGTATTTT; CDR3aa: CASSPTGTDTQYF
j_gene: TRBJ2-4; d_gene: TRBD2; abundance: -; v_gene: TRBV12-5; CDR3nt: TGTGCTAGTGACCCGACGGGAGGGGACATTCAGTACTTC; CDR3aa: CASDPTGGDIQYF
j_gene: TRBJ2-5; d_gene: -; abundance: -; v_gene: TRBV5-1; CDR3nt: TGCGCCAGCAGCTTGGAGGGCCATGCCATAAAGACCCAGTACTTC; CDR3aa: CASSLEGHAIKTQYF
j_gene: TRBJ2-7; d_gene: TRBD1; abundance: -; v_gene: TRBV6-2/TRBV6-3; CDR3nt: TGTGCCAGCAGTTACGGGACAGGGGGATCCTACGAGCAGTACTTC; CDR3aa: CASSYGTGGSYEQYF
j_gene: TRBJ1-2; d_gene: TRBD1; abundance: -; v_gene: TRBV19; CDR3nt: TGTGCCAGAACTACAGGGGGTGGTAACTATGGCTACACCTTC; CDR3aa: CARTTGGGNYGYTF
j_gene: TRBJ2-7; d_gene: -; abundance: -; v_gene: TRBV15; CDR3nt: TGTGCCACCAGCCCCCTGAGGGGCTCCTACGAGCAGTACTTC; CDR3aa: CATSPLRGSYEQYF
j_gene: TRBJ2-7; d_gene: TRBD1; abundance: -; v_gene: TRBV6-2/TRBV6-3; CDR3nt: TGTGCCAGCAGTTATTACACAGGGGCCTACGAGCAGTACTTC; CDR3aa: CASSYYTGAYEQYF
j_gene: TRBJ2-1; d_gene: -; abundance: -; v_gene: TRBV5-6; CDR3nt: TGTGCCAGCAGCTTTAACGCTGAGCAGTTCTTC; CDR3aa: CASSFNAEQFF
j_gene: TRBJ2-3; d_gene: TRBD2; abundance: -; v_gene: TRBV15; CDR3nt: TGTGCCACCAGCAGAGAGACGGGGAGGGGATTCGCAGATACGCAGTATTTT; CDR3aa: CATSRETGRGFADTQYF
j_gene: TRBJ2-7; d_gene: -; abundance: -; v_gene: TRBV28; CDR3nt: TGTGCCAGCAGGTCCCTAGCCTACGAGCAGTACTTC; CDR3aa: CASRSLAYEQYF
j_gene: TRBJ2-7; d_gene: -; abundance: -; v_gene: TRBV7-2; CDR3nt: TGTGCCAGCAGCTTAGGTCTACGCGAGCAGTACTTC; CDR3aa: CASSLGLREQYF
j_gene: TRBJ1-4; d_gene: -; abundance: -; v_gene: TRBV5-1; CDR3nt: TGCGCCAGCAGCTTGGGGGACGGCGTTCGGGAAAAACTGTTTTTT; CDR3aa: CASSLGDGVREKLFF
j_gene: TRBJ2-7; d_gene: TRBD1; abundance: few; v_gene: TRBV15; CDR3nt: TGTGCCACCAGCAGAGATCCGACAGGGATTGCATACGAGCAGTACTTC; CDR3aa: CATSRDPTGIAYEQYF
j_gene: TRBJ1-4; d_gene: -; abundance: once; v_gene: TRBV7-6; CDR3nt: TGTGCCAGCAGCTTATCTAGAGTTGGCAGTCTTAATGAAAAACTGTTTTTT; CDR3aa: CASSLSRVGSLNEKLFF
j_gene: TRBJ2-2; d_gene: -; abundance: -; v_gene: TRBV9; CDR3nt: TGTGCCAGCAGCTACCCGCCGGACACCGGGGAGCTGTTTTTT; CDR3aa: CASSYPPDTGELFF
j_gene: TRBJ2-7; d_gene: -; abundance: -; v_gene: TRBV18; CDR3nt: TGTGCCAGCTCACCCGCCACAGGGAATTCCTACGAGCAGTACTTC; CDR3aa: CASSPATGNSYEQYF
j_gene: TRBJ2-7; d_gene: -; abundance: -; v_gene: TRBV2; CDR3nt: TGTGCCTCCTCAGGGGAGCAGTACTTC; CDR3aa: CASSGEQYF
j_gene: TRBJ2-1; d_gene: TRBD2; abundance: -; v_gene: TRBV19; CDR3nt: TGTGCCAGTAGTCCGGGGACTAGCGACAACGCTGAGCAGTTCTTC; CDR3aa: CASSPGTSDNAEQFF
j_gene: TRBJ1-5; d_gene: -; abundance: -; v_gene: TRBV7-9; CDR3nt: TGTGCCAGCAGCTTAGAACAGCCCCATCAGCCCCAGCATTTT; CDR3aa: CASSLEQPHQPQHF
j_gene: TRBJ1-6; d_gene: -; abundance: once; v_gene: TRBV11-2; CDR3nt: TGTGCCAGCAGCTTAGAGCGGGGCTCCTATAATTCACCCCTCCACTTT; CDR3aa: CASSLERGSYNSPLHF
j_gene: TRBJ1-2; d_gene: -; abundance: -; v_gene: TRBV4-3; CDR3nt: TGCGCCAGCAGCCAAGGGGGGAACTATGGCTACACCTTC; CDR3aa: CASSQGGNYGYTF
j_gene: TRBJ2-3; d_gene: -; abundance: -; v_gene: TRBV5-1; CDR3nt: TGCGCCAGCAGCTTGGCTGGAGCGAGTAGCACAGATACGCAGTATTTT; CDR3aa: CASSLAGASSTDTQYF
j_gene: TRBJ2-3; d_gene: -; abundance: -; v_gene: TRBV9; CDR3nt: TGTGCCAGCACCCGAGGCAGGGGCACAGATACGCAGTATTTT; CDR3aa: CASTRGRGTDTQYF
j_gene: TRBJ2-7; d_gene: -; abundance: -; v_gene: TRBV20-1; CDR3nt: TGCAGTGCTAGTGGGGAGATGTCCGTTTACGAGCAGTACTTC; CDR3aa: CSASGEMSVYEQYF
j_gene: TRBJ2-1; d_gene: -; abundance: -; v_gene: TRBV6-5; CDR3nt: TGTGCCATTCAAGACAGGTACAATGAGCAGTTCTTC; CDR3aa: CAIQDRYNEQFF
j_gene: TRBJ2-7; d_gene: -; abundance: -; v_gene: TRBV19; CDR3nt: TGTGCCAGTAGTATAGGACCTCGAGAGCAGTACTTC; CDR3aa: CASSIGPREQYF
j_gene: TRBJ1-4; d_gene: -; abundance: -; v_gene: TRBV5-1; CDR3nt: TGCGCCAGCAGCCTGACAGGACCCGATGAAAAACTGTTTTTT; CDR3aa: CASSLTGPDEKLFF
j_gene: TRBJ1-2; d_gene: TRBD1; abundance: -; v_gene: TRBV28; CDR3nt: TGTGCCAGCAGTTTAGCCGGGACAGGGTCGTCGGTTGGCTACACCTTC; CDR3aa: CASSLAGTGSSVGYTF
j_gene: TRBJ2-7; d_gene: TRBD1; abundance: -; v_gene: TRBV19; CDR3nt: TGTGCCAGTGGGGACAGTGCCTACGAGCAGTACTTC; CDR3aa: CASGDSAYEQYF
j_gene: TRBJ1-1; d_gene: -; abundance: -; v_gene: TRBV18; CDR3nt: TGTGCCAGCTCACCAGCTTCCCGGACAGAGACTGAAGCTTTCTTT; CDR3aa: CASSPASRTETEAFF
j_gene: TRBJ2-7; d_gene: TRBD1; abundance: -; v_gene: TRBV6-2/TRBV6-3; CDR3nt: TGTGCCAGCAGCTCAACGGGACAGGGTGCTGGAGAGCAGTACTTC; CDR3aa: CASSSTGQGAGEQYF
j_gene: TRBJ1-1; d_gene: -; abundance: -; v_gene: TRBV11-1; CDR3nt: TGTGCCAGCAGCTTAAAAGAGGGCCGGGAAGCTTTCTTT; CDR3aa: CASSLKEGREAFF
j_gene: TRBJ1-1; d_gene: -; abundance: -; v_gene: TRBV18; CDR3nt: TGTGCCAGCTCACCACCCCGCGTGGGGAGAATAATGAGGATGAACACTGAAGCTTTCTTT; CDR3aa: CASSPPRVGRIMRMNTEAFF
j_gene: TRBJ2-7; d_gene: -; abundance: -; v_gene: TRBV10-3; CDR3nt: TGTGCCATCAGCTCTAGGGTTACCTACGAGCAGTACTTC; CDR3aa: CAISSRVTYEQYF
j_gene: TRBJ2-2; d_gene: TRBD1; abundance: -; v_gene: TRBV15; CDR3nt: TGTGCCACCAGCAGAGACAGGGGGCAGTTGTCCGGGGAGCTGTTTTTT; CDR3aa: CATSRDRGQLSGELFF
j_gene: TRBJ1-5; d_gene: -; abundance: -; v_gene: TRBV28; CDR3nt: TGTGCCAGCACCCCCGGGGGGAGCAATCAGCCCCAGCATTTT; CDR3aa: CASTPGGSNQPQHF
j_gene: TRBJ1-6; d_gene: -; abundance: few; v_gene: TRBV12-3/TRBV12-4; CDR3nt: TGTGCCAGCAGTTTACCGCCCGGCTCACCCCTCCACTTT; CDR3aa: CASSLPPGSPLHF
j_gene: TRBJ2-7; d_gene: TRBD2; abundance: -; v_gene: TRBV29-1; CDR3nt: TGCAGCGTGGGGGGACTAGCGGGGTCCTACGAGCAGTACTTC; CDR3aa: CSVGGLAGSYEQYF
j_gene: TRBJ2-2; d_gene: -; abundance: -; v_gene: TRBV24-1; CDR3nt: TGTGCCACCAGTGATCCCATGACAGCCGGGGAGCTGTTTTTT; CDR3aa: CATSDPMTAGELFF
j_gene: TRBJ2-5; d_gene: -; abundance: -; v_gene: TRBV6-5; CDR3nt: TGTGCCAGCAGCCCCCGACTGCGTCAAGAGACCCAGTACTTC; CDR3aa: CASSPRLRQETQYF
j_gene: TRBJ2-2; d_gene: -; abundance: -; v_gene: TRBV12-3/TRBV12-4; CDR3nt: TGTGCCAGCAGACCAGAGAGCACCGGGGAGCTGTTTTTT; CDR3aa: CASRPESTGELFF
j_gene: TRBJ2-2; d_gene: TRBD1; abundance: -; v_gene: TRBV6-4; CDR3nt: TGTGCCAGCCGGGACAGTGATAACACCGGGGAGCTGTTTTTT; CDR3aa: CASRDSDNTGELFF
j_gene: TRBJ1-2; d_gene: -; abundance: -; v_gene: TRBV3-1/TRBV3-2; CDR3nt: TGTGCCAGCAGCCAAGATGGAACAGGGAACTATGGCTACACCTTC; CDR3aa: CASSQDGTGNYGYTF
j_gene: TRBJ1-5; d_gene: TRBD1; abundance: -; v_gene: TRBV30; CDR3nt: TGTGCCTGGAGTACCGGGACAGAATATCAGCCCCAGCATTTT; CDR3aa: CAWSTGTEYQPQHF
j_gene: TRBJ1-2; d_gene: -; abundance: -; v_gene: TRBV5-4; CDR3nt: TGTGCCAGCAGCTTGGGACAGGCTTATAACTATGGCTACACCTTC; CDR3aa: CASSLGQAYNYGYTF
j_gene: TRBJ1-5; d_gene: -; abundance: -; v_gene: TRBV19; CDR3nt: TGTGCCAGTAGTGAGGAGGGGCGTCAGCCCCAGCATTTT; CDR3aa: CASSEEGRQPQHF